Listed here is a single TCR beta chain. This clone was seen only once. What antigen it recognizes has not been identified. One base away there is no much larger clone; base qualities are not given. From the cysteine through the phenylalanine, the CDR3 covers 13 amino acids. Kept here is only the CDR3 DNA, which spans 39 bases and is read in frame from base 1. The germline ends are 14 bases apart after V is trimmed by 3 bases and J by 6 bases. The germline V gene (reference sequence) sets CDR1 to DFQATT and CDR2 to SNEGSKA. The collaborating institutions used their own protocols to collect whole blood in K2EDTA tubes. For TCRbeta analysis, collaborators shipped samples in one of three forms: frozen whole blood, isolated PBMCs, or DNA extracted from either of those sample types. The data belong to a study of blood T cell repertoires in COVID-19 (dated by TCRdb to 2020 to 2021). Concerning the study at large: Samples covering the acute and convalescent phases of COVID-19 were provided by collaborators in the United States, Italy and Spain. The prospective study material was composed of cDNA or gDNA derived from T cells, B-cell-depleted T cells, or PBMCs. Subjects who had been exposed to COVID-19, were actively infected with it, or had recovered from it provided the deeply sampled blood TCRbeta repertoires that made up the dataset. The repertoires were released in a freely available public database intended as a resource for research on the immune response to SARS-CoV-2. The samples were drawn from two sources: the first 160 participants of the ongoing ImmuneRACE study, and over 1,000 subjects contributed by 6 global collaborators. Nearly every sample came with metadata listing a de-identified subject ID, COVID-19 status, age in years and sex. Where available, HLA class I and class II types were obtained from metadata supplied by the sample provider rather than from assay-based typing.

Here is what the overall study found, with its caveats: The amount of clinical and demographic metadata varied by source and participant and was provided uncurated.

The immunoSEQ Assay, a bias-controlled multiplex PCR, was used to amplify TCRbeta CDR3 regions from genomic DNA. On the study's bioinformatics: The number of nucleated cells in each sample was estimated from the amplification of reference gene primers within the assay. Sequence reads were collapsed and filtered to measure the absolute abundance of every unique TCRbeta CDR3 rearrangement. Productive Simpson clonality was computed per sample as the square root of Simpson's diversity index over productive rearrangements. Entries here come from immuneACCESS through TCRdb and include only in-frame sequences with V and J called. Some clones fail to appear in such tables; in the studies checked, an unresolved V gene covers under half of the shortfall, and the cause of the remainder is unknown. The V and J calls and the clone size are those of that table, but D and trimming were determined from the DNA. In all, the sample holds more than 150,000 clones, and approximately 84% of those were seen once. Together, the top ten hold under 8.5% of the sample.

Sequenced: peripheral blood. The sequence came from a human donor in a cohort sampled during active COVID-19. The chain was built from TRBV20-1 and TRBJ1-1, and TRBD1 may be the D gene, going by 5 matching bases. The CDR3 region has the sequence CSASTGGGAEAFF. The bases are TGCAGTGCTAGTACGGGGGGTGGGGCTGAAGCTTTCTTT.